This T cell receptor beta chain originates from a study of blood T cell dynamics during melanoma immunotherapy. Across the study: Patients with metastatic melanoma got pembrolizumab or nivolumab-ipilimumab as first-line care.

Profiling relied on immunoSEQ multiplex PCR, and the TCRdb table lists in-frame clones only, not all of them. This sample has 14,000 to 15,000 clones, with approximately 90% found just once. The ends were cut back, 8 bases at V and 0 bases at J, with 14 bases in the middle. Germline V gene lookup returns CDR1 SGHVS and CDR2 FQNEAQ. The CDR3 has 15 residues. This sample's time point: week 3, after first cycle of checkpoint inhibitor. Response was assessed by RECIST 1.1 at 12 weeks, except a couple of rapid progressors. Patients had no prior systemic cancer treatment, immunosuppressants or other active cancers. Study-level points and caveats: Clones driving repertoire changes may be melanoma-specific or general immune activation.

A remark on this clone: Its antigen is unidentified.

The sequencing here drew on blood, taken from a patient treated with checkpoint blockade. The TCR originated in a human donor with melanoma. V gene TRBV7-8 combines with J gene TRBJ2-1; D is tentatively TRBD1 or TRBD2 (5 bases each). The CDR3 reads CASYPRDPSYNEQFF. The CDR3 coding sequence is TGTGCCAGCTACCCCAGGGACCCCTCCTACAATGAGCAGTTCTTC.